This T cell receptor beta chain derives from a study of technical replicates of blood from several donors. Here immunoSEQ multiplex PCR was the method, and the copy in TCRdb shows in-frame clones only, minus some. The sample has 9,500 to 15,000 clones, about 90% seen once. CDR1 is MNHEY, CDR2 SMNVEV, per germline (reference sequence). Unmatched junction bases numbered 3, after V lost 4 bases and J lost 0 bases. The CDR3 is made up of 14 amino acids. The chain combines TRBV27 with TRBJ2-7, with TRBD2 matching 7 bases. The sequencing input was PBMCs. This TCR derives from a human donor in good health. The CDR3 DNA sequence: TGTGCCAGCAGTTGGAGCGGGAACTCCTACGAGCAGTACTTC. Its translation: CASSWSGNSYEQYF.